This entry lists 22 T cell receptor beta chains sequenced from one sample in a study of T-cell memory formation after mild COVID-19. TCRdb reprocessed the 5' RACE reads with MiXCR, giving one entry per CDR3 protein. The sample shows 200,000 or so distinct CDR3 sequences, more than 15% of them seen only once. Sequenced input: PBMCs or a T cell subset sorted from them (not recorded which). The origin of the receptors is an adult woman who had mild COVID-19 (a few samples of this study predate the infection). Cell type and time point are not known.

This clonotype was counted between two and nine times. This chain connects TRBV5-1 to TRBJ2-3, with a weak D call TRBD2 (5 bases). Germline V lookup: CDR1 SGHRS, CDR2 YFSETQ. The CDR3 is 15 residues long. Trimming cost V 2 bases and J 5 bases, with 15 bases left between them. The CDR3 coding sequence is TGCGCCAGCAGCTTCGGTAACCCTCGGGGAGATACGCAGTATTTT. It is translated as CASSFGNPRGDTQYF.

This clonotype was counted only a few times. V gene TRBV10-3 combines with J gene TRBJ2-4, with D unclear. Per the germline V gene, CDR1 is ENHRY and CDR2 is SYGVKD. This CDR3 spans 17 amino acids. V was shortened by 0 bases and J by 0 bases, with 12 bases between the two germline ends. Here the CDR3 reads CAISESPVTGAKNIQYF. CDR3 nucleotides: TGTGCCATCAGTGAGTCCCCGGTAACCGGAGCCAAAAACATTCAGTACTTC.

This clonotype was picked up a small number of times. CDR3 residues: CASSLLQGYSGTEAFF. CDR3 in DNA: TGTGCCAGCAGCTTGTTACAGGGGTATTCGGGCACTGAAGCTTTCTTT. This chain uses TRBV5-6 with TRBJ1-1, with 7 bases identical to TRBD1. Germline loops: CDR1 SGHDT, CDR2 YYEEEE. This CDR3 contains 16 residues. Trimming removed 1 base from V and 4 bases from J; junction bases left unmatched: 10.

This clonotype was counted only a few times. The chain links TRBV30 to TRBJ1-5; no clear D gene. V dropped 7 bases and J dropped 2 bases, with 12 bases sitting between them. The germline V gene encodes CDR1 GTSNPN and CDR2 SVGIG (reference sequence). The CDR3 loop spans 13 amino acids. CDR3 nucleotides: TGTGCCTTGGGAGTTGGGGGCAATCAGCCCCAGCATTTT. This encodes CALGVGGNQPQHF.

V usage is TRBV12-3 or TRBV12-4 and J usage is TRBJ1-2; no clear D gene. The V gene lost 1 base and the J gene lost 8 bases, with 17 bases spanning the gap. CDR3 length: 15 amino acids. CDR3 protein: CASSLGFFGGRGYTF. For the CDR3, the DNA is TGTGCCAGCAGTTTAGGGTTCTTTGGAGGGCGCGGCTACACCTTC.

The V call is TRBV9, the J call TRBJ2-5, with 7 bases fitting TRBD1. The CDR3 has 16 amino acids. Germline loops: CDR1 SGDLS, CDR2 YYNGEE. With V trimmed by 3 bases and J by 1 base, 9 bases remained unmatched. CDR3 protein: CASSDRWDRLQETQYF. CDR3 DNA sequence: TGTGCCAGCAGCGACCGTTGGGACAGACTCCAAGAGACCCAGTACTTC. Variable domain in full (rest from reference TRBV9 and TRBJ2-5): DSGVTQTPKHLITATGQRVTLRCSPRSGDLSVYWYQQSLDQGLQFLIQYYNGEERAKGNILERFSAQQFPDLHSELNLSSLELGDSALYFCASSDRWDRLQETQYFGPGTRLLVL.

This clonotype was detected only a few times. The J gene is TRBJ2-1, the V gene TRBV12-3 or TRBV12-4, with 13 bases fitting TRBD2. The CDR3 has 17 amino acids. Unmatched junction bases numbered 7, after V lost 6 bases and J lost 2 bases. For the CDR3, the DNA is TGTGCCAGCAGAGGACTAGCGGGGGACTTCCCCTACAATGAGCAGTTCTTC. It yields the protein CASRGLAGDFPYNEQFF.

This clonotype was counted between two and nine times. This sequence joins TRBV7-3 and TRBJ2-5; 8 nucleotides line up with TRBD2. The CDR3 totals 14 residues. V trimming: 5 bases; J trimming: 9 bases; junction bases outside the gene matches: 11. The V gene's germline CDR1 is SGHTA and CDR2 FQGTGA. CDR3 amino acids: CASSPGGGRGAQYF. CDR3 nucleotide sequence: TGTGCCAGCAGCCCAGGCGGGGGGCGAGGTGCCCAGTACTTC.

The CDR3 sequence: CASSPVGTANTEAFF. Written as DNA, the CDR3 is TGTGCCAGCTCACCCGTAGGGACAGCGAACACTGAAGCTTTCTTT. This rearrangement joins TRBV18 to TRBJ1-1; 7 positions match TRBD1. This CDR3 is built from 15 residues. Per the germline V gene, CDR1 is KGHSH and CDR2 is LQKENI. Trimming cost V 3 bases and J 1 base; bases outside gene matches: 5.

This clonotype appeared many times. This rearrangement joins TRBV12-3 or TRBV12-4 to TRBJ2-7, with 9 bases that match TRBD1. V shed 3 bases, J shed 1 base, and the junction held 10 bases outside the gene matches. This CDR3 contains 17 residues. CDR3 sequence: CASSLGMTGTGSYEQYF. In nucleotides, the CDR3 is TGTGCCAGCAGTTTGGGGATGACGGGGACAGGGTCCTACGAGCAGTACTTC.

There are a few counts of this clonotype. The chain uses TRBV29-1 and TRBJ1-1; D is possibly TRBD1 (6 bases). Trimming took off 4 bases at V and 1 base at J, with 10 bases between the two ends. Germline V gives CDR1 SQVTM, CDR2 ANQGSEA. This CDR3 is built from 13 residues. CDR3 DNA: TGCAGCGTTGCAGGACAGCCGAACACTGAAGCTTTCTTT. Translated: CSVAGQPNTEAFF.

This clonotype was counted only a few times. V usage is TRBV2 and J usage is TRBJ2-7, with 8 bases fitting TRBD1. CDR3 length: 13 residues. V gave up 5 bases and J gave up 3 bases; unmatched junction bases: 3. CDR1 SNHLY and CDR2 FYNNEI come from the germline V gene. In DNA form, the CDR3 reads TGTGCCAGCAGTACCGGACAGGGCTACGAGCAGTACTTC. Protein sequence: CASSTGQGYEQYF.

This clonotype was detected ten times or more. V gene TRBV12-3 or TRBV12-4 combines with J gene TRBJ2-3; D possibly corresponds to TRBD1 (6 bases). Trimming shortened V by 7 bases and J by 4 bases, and 18 bases separated the two germline ends. The CDR3 is 15 residues long. CDR3 sequence (DNA): TGTGCCAGCACCATCCGACAGGTAGGGCCAGATACGCAGTATTTT. It codes for CASTIRQVGPDTQYF.

In its sample, this clonotype was seen a few times. The V and J genes are TRBV7-6 and TRBJ2-7; 7 nucleotides align to TRBD1. The CDR3 is 15 amino acids. From germline, CDR1 is SGHVS and CDR2 FNYEAQ. V gave up 5 bases and J gave up 2 bases; unmatched junction bases: 9. DNA for the CDR3: TGTGCCAGCAGCCGCGAGACAGGGAATCCCTACGAGCAGTACTTC. Encoded protein: CASSRETGNPYEQYF.

This clonotype was counted only a few times. This chain connects TRBV18 to TRBJ2-2; D unclear. The CDR3 runs to 14 residues. From germline, CDR1 is KGHSH and CDR2 LQKENI. The ends were cut back, 3 bases at V and 5 bases at J, with 10 bases in the middle. In DNA form, the CDR3 reads TGTGCCAGCTCACCCGACCGGAAAACCGGGGAGCTGTTTTTT. Translated, it gives CASSPDRKTGELFF.

The chain employs TRBV5-1 and TRBJ2-1, with 7 bases aligning to TRBD1. Germline CDR1 SGHRS, CDR2 YFSETQ. V trimming: 4 bases; J trimming: 4 bases; junction bases outside the gene matches: 11. The CDR3 extends over 16 amino acids. The CDR3 sequence: CASSPAGQVLYNEQFF. Here the CDR3 DNA reads TGCGCCAGCAGCCCCGCCGGACAGGTCCTTTACAATGAGCAGTTCTTC.

This clonotype showed up just a few times. The chain uses TRBV7-9 and TRBJ1-4; a possible D gene is TRBD1 (5 bases). The CDR3 contains 16 residues. Germline-derived CDR1 and CDR2 are SEHNR and FQNEAQ (reference sequence). V was trimmed by 5 bases and J by 1 base, leaving 14 bases between them. CDR3 amino acids: CASSPQKQGTNEKLFF. CDR3 sequence (DNA): TGTGCCAGCAGCCCGCAGAAGCAGGGAACTAATGAAAAACTGTTTTTT.

The J gene is TRBJ2-5, the V gene TRBV20-1; a weak D match, TRBD1 (5 bases). Trimming pared 1 base from V and 5 bases from J, leaving 14 bases between. Germline CDR1 is DFQATT and CDR2 is SNEGSKA (reference sequence). This CDR3 has 14 amino acids. CDR3 amino acids: CSARGPKKGETQYF. The CDR3 nucleotides read TGCAGTGCTAGAGGACCTAAGAAGGGGGAGACCCAGTACTTC.

This chain uses TRBV7-6 with TRBJ2-7; D uncertain. Germline V CDR1 and CDR2: SGHVS, FNYEAQ. The CDR3 is made up of 13 amino acids. With 10 bases removed from V and 2 bases from J, the gap between germline ends came to 15 bases. Here the CDR3 DNA reads TGTGCCACCTCCCCGGTACAGACCTACGAGCAGTACTTC. This gives the protein CATSPVQTYEQYF.

V and J are TRBV6-1 and TRBJ2-2; possible D gene TRBD1, 7 bases. In germline, CDR1 is MNHNS, CDR2 SASEGT. The CDR3 extends over 15 amino acids. V dropped 4 bases and J dropped 6 bases, with 15 bases sitting between them. The CDR3, as DNA: TGTGCCAGCAGTGCCCCAGGGGGGCCGGCCGGGGAGCTGTTTTTT. The encoded protein is CASSAPGGPAGELFF.

The CDR3 region has the DNA TGTGCCAGCAGCCGAGGCCAGGGGCCCTCCTACAATGAGCAGTTCTTC. The encoded protein is CASSRGQGPSYNEQFF. The chain has TRBV7-6 and TRBJ2-1; perhaps TRBD1 as D (6 bases). This CDR3 is 16 amino acids long. The germline V gene encodes CDR1 SGHVS and CDR2 FNYEAQ. The V end lost 5 bases, the J end lost 0 bases, and 14 bases lay between the germline ends. Full variable domain (missing parts from reference TRBV7-6 and TRBJ2-1): GAGVSQSPRYKVTKRGQDVALRCDPISGHVSLYWYRQALGQGPEFLTYFNYEAQQDKSGLPNDRFSAERPEGSISTLTIQRTEQRDSAMYRCASSRGQGPSYNEQFFGPGTRLTVL.

V is TRBV12-3 or TRBV12-4 and J is TRBJ2-1; TRBD2 aligns across 9 bases. The CDR3 runs 15 residues. V lost 4 bases, J lost 4 bases, and 5 bases stayed unmatched. The CDR3 bases are TGTGCCAGCAGTTCGCGGGGGGGCCTATACAATGAGCAGTTCTTC. This encodes CASSSRGGLYNEQFF.